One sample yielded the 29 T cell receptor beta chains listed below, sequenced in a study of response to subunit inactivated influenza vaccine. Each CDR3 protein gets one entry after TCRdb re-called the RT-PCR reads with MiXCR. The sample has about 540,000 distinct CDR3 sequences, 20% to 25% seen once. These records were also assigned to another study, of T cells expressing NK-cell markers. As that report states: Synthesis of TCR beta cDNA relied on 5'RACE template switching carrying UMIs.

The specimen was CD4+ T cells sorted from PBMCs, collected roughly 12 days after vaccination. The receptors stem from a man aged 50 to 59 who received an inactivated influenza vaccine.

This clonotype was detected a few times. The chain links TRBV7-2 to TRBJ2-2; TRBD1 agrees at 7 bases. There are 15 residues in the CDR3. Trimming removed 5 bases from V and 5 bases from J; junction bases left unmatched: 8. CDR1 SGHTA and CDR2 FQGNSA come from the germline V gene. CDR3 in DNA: TGTGCCAGCAGCCTGCGACAGGGTTGGACCGGGGAGCTGTTTTTT. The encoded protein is CASSLRQGWTGELFF. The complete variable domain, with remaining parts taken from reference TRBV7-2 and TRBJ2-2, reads GAGVSQSPSNKVTEKGKDVELRCDPISGHTALYWYRQSLGQGLEFLIYFQGNSAPDKSGLPSDRFSAERTGGSVSTLTIQRTQQEDSAVYLCASSLRQGWTGELFFGEGSRLTVL.

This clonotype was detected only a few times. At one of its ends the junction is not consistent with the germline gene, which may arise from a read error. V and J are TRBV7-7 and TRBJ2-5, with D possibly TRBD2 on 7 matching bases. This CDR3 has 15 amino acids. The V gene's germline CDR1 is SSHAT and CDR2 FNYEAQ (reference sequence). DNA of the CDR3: TGTGCTAGCACCGTGGGGGGGGGCGAACAAGAGACCCAGTACTTC. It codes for CASTVGGGEQETQYF.

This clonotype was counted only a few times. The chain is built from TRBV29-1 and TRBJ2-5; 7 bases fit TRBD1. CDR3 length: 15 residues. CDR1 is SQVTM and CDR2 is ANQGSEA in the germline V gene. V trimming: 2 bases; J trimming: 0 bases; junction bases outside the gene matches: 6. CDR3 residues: CSVENRGWYQETQYF. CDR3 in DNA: TGCAGCGTTGAAAACAGGGGTTGGTACCAAGAGACCCAGTACTTC.

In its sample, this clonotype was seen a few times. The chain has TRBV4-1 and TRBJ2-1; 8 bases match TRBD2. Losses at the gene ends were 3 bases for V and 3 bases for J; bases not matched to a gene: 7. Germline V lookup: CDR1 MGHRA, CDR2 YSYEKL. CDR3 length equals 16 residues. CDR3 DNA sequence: TGCGCCAGCAGCCAGTATACCGGGACTAGCTACAATGAGCAGTTCTTC. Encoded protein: CASSQYTGTSYNEQFF.

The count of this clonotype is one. In nucleotides, the CDR3 is TGTGCCAGCAGTGCCACAGGGGGCGCGGGCGGGGAGCTGTTTTTT. It yields the protein CASSATGGAGGELFF. V and J are TRBV25-1 and TRBJ2-2; TRBD1 matches 9 bases. The junction had 7 bases not matched to a gene; V was cut back by 4 bases and J by 7 bases. Germline V gene lookup returns CDR1 MGHDK and CDR2 SYGVNS. The CDR3 runs 15 residues.

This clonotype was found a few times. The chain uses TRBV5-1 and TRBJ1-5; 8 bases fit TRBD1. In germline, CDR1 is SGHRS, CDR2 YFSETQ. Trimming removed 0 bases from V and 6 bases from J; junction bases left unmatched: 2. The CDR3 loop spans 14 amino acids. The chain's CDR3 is CASSLAGGSQPQHF. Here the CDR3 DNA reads TGCGCCAGCAGCTTGGCAGGGGGCTCTCAGCCCCAGCATTTT.

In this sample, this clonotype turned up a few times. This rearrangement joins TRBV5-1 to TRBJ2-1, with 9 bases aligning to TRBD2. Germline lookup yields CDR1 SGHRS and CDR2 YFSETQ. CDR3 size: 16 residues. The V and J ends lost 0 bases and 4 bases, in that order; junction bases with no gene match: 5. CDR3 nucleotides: TGCGCCAGCAGCTTGGGAGGTAGCGGGAGTTACAATGAGCAGTTCTTC. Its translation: CASSLGGSGSYNEQFF. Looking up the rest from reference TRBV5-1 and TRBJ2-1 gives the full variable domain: KAGVTQTPRYLIKTRGQQVTLSCSPISGHRSVSWYQQTPGQGLQFLFEYFSETQRNKGNFPGRFSGRQFSNSRSEMNVSTLELGDSALYLCASSLGGSGSYNEQFFGPGTRLTVL.

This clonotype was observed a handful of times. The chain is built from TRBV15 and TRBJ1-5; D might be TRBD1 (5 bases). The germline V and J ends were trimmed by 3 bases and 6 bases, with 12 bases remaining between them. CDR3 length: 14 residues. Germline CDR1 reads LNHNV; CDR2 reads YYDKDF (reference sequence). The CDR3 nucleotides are TGTGCCACCAGCAGGGGCGGGACGGCTCAGCCCCAGCATTTT. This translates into CATSRGGTAQPQHF.

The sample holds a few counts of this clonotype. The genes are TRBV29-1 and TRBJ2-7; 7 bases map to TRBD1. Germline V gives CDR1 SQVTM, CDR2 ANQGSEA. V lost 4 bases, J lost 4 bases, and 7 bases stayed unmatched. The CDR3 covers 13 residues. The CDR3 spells CSVGAGTVYEQYF. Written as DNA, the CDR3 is TGCAGCGTTGGGGCTGGGACAGTATACGAGCAGTACTTC.

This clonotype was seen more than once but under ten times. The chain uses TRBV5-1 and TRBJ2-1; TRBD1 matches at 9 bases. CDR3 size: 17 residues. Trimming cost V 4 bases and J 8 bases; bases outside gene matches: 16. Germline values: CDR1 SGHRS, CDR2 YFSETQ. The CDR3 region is CASSTGTGSINGDEQFF. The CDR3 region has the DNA TGCGCCAGCAGCACTGGGACAGGGTCTATCAATGGAGATGAGCAGTTCTTC.

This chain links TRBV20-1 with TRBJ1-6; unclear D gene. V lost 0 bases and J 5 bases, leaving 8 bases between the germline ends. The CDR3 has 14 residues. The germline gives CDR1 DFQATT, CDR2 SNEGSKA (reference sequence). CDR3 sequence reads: CSARDKNDNSPLHF. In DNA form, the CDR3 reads TGCAGTGCTAGAGATAAGAATGATAATTCACCCCTCCACTTT.

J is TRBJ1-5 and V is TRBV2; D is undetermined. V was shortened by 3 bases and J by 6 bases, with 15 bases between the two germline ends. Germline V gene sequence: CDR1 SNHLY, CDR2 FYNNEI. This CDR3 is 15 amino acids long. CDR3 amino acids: CASSDEGHRSQPQHF. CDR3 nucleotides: TGTGCCAGCAGTGACGAGGGTCATAGGAGTCAGCCCCAGCATTTT.

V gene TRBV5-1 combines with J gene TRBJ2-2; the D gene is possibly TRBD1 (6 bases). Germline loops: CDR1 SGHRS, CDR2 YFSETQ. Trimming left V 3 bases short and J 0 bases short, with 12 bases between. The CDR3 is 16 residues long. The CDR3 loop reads CASSSMTGANTGELFF. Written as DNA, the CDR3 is TGCGCCAGCAGCTCTATGACAGGAGCGAACACCGGGGAGCTGTTTTTT.

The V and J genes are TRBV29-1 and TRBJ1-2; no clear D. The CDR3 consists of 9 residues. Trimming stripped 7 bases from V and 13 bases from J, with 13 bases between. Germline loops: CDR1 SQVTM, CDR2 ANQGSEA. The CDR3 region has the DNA TGCAGCGATGACGCGGCTCGCACCTTC. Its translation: CSDDAARTF.

The CDR3 DNA reads TGCAGCGTTGACAGGGGCGGTTGGCAGTTCTTC. This translates into CSVDRGGWQFF. The V and J genes are TRBV29-1 and TRBJ2-1, with D perhaps matching TRBD1 (6 bases). V lost 3 bases, J lost 12 bases, and 12 bases lay in between. The CDR3 totals 11 residues. Germline V CDR1 and CDR2: SQVTM, ANQGSEA.

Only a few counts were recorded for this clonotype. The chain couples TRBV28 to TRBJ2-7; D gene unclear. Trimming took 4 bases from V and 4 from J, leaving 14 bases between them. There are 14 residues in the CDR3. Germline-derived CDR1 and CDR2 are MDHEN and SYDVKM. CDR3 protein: CASSSPTSVYEQYF. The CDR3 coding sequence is TGTGCCAGCAGTTCCCCCACGTCTGTTTACGAGCAGTACTTC. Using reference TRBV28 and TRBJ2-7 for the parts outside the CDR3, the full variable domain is DVKVTQSSRYLVKRTGEKVFLECVQDMDHENMFWYRQDPGLGLRLIYFSYDVKMKEKGDIPEGYSVSREKKERFSLILESASTNQTSMYLCASSSPTSVYEQYFGPGTRLTVT.

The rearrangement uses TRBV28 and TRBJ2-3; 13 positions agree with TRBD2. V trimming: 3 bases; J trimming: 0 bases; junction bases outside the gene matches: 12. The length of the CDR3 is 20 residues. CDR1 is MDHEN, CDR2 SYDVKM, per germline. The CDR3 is CASSFSFGLAGESSTDTQYF. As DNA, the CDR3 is TGTGCCAGCAGTTTCTCCTTCGGACTAGCGGGAGAATCTAGCACAGATACGCAGTATTTT.

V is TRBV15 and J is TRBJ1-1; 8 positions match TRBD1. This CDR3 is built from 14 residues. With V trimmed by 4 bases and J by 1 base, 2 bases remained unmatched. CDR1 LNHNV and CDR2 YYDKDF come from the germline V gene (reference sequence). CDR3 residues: CATSIGQGNTEAFF. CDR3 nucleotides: TGTGCCACCAGCATCGGACAGGGGAACACTGAAGCTTTCTTT.

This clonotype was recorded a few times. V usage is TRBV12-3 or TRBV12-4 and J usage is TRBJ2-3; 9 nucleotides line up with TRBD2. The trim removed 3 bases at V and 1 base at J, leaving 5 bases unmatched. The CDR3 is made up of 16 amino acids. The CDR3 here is CASSFNSGGRTDTQYF. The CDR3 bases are TGTGCCAGCAGTTTTAATAGCGGGGGACGCACAGATACGCAGTATTTT.

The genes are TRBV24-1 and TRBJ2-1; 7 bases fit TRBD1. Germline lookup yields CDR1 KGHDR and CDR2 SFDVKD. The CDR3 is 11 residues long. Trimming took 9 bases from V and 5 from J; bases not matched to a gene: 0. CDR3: CATQGDNEQFF. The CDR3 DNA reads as TGTGCCACCCAGGGGGACAATGAGCAGTTCTTC.

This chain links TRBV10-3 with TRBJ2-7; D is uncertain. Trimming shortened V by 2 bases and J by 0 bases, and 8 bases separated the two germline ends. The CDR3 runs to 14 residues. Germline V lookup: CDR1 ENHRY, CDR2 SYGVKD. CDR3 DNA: TGTGCCATCAGTGAGGGTCCCGACTCCTACGAGCAGTACTTC. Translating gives CAISEGPDSYEQYF.

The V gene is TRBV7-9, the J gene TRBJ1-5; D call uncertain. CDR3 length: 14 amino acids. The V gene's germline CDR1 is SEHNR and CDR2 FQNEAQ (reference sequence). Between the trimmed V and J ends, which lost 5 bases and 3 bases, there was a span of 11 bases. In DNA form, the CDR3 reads TGTGCCAGCAGCCTTTCCGGCGTCAATCAGCCCCAGCATTTT. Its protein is CASSLSGVNQPQHF.

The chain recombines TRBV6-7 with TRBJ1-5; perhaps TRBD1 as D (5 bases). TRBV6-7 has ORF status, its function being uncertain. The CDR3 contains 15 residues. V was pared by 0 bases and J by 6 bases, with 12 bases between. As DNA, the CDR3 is TGTGCCAGCAGTTACTCGCCAGAAGGGGTTCAGCCCCAGCATTTT. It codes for CASSYSPEGVQPQHF.

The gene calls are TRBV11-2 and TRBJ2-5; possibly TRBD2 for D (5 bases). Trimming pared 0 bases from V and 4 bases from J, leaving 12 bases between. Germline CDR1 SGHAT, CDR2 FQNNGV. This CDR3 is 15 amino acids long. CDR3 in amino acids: CASSLDRGGGETQYF. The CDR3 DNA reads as TGTGCCAGCAGCTTAGATCGTGGTGGAGGAGAGACCCAGTACTTC.

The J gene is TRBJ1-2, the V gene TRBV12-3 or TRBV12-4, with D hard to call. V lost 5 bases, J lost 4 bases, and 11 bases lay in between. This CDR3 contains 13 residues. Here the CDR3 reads CASSTLWGYGYTF. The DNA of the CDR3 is TGTGCCAGCAGTACCCTATGGGGCTATGGCTACACCTTC.

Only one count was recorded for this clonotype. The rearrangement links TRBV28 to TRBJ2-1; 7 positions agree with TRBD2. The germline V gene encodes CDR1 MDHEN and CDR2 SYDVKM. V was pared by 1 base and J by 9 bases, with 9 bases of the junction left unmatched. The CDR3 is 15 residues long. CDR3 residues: CASSLSASGTSEQFF. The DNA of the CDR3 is TGTGCCAGCAGTTTATCTGCTAGCGGAACGTCTGAGCAGTTCTTC.

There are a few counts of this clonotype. The CDR3 protein is CASKYYSGVEETQYF. CDR3 bases: TGTGCCAGCAAATACTATAGCGGGGTTGAAGAGACCCAGTACTTC. The chain couples TRBV6-2 or TRBV6-3 to TRBJ2-5; 8 bases fit TRBD2. The CDR3 has 15 residues. Germline V gives CDR1 MNHEY, CDR2 SVGEGT. J lost 3 bases, V lost 7 bases, and 10 bases had no gene match.

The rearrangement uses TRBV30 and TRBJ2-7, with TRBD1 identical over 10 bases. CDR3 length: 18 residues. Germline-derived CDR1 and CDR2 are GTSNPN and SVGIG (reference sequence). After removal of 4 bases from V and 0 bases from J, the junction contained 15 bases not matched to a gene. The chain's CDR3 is CAWTPLLGQGIPSYEQYF. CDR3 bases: TGTGCCTGGACCCCCCTGTTGGGACAGGGGATTCCCTCCTACGAGCAGTACTTC.

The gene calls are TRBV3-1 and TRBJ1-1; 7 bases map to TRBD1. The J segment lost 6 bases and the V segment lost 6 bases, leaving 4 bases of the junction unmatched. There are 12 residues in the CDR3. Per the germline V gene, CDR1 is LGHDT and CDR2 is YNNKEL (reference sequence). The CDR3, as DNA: TGTGCCAGCAGAAATACAGGGGCTGAAGCTTTCTTT. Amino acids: CASRNTGAEAFF.